Below are 7 T cell receptor beta chains sequenced from a single sample in a study of blood T cells in healthy people across ages. Combining a sample-barcoded 5' primer with a J-beta primer mix, a second PCR ran for about 6 to 11 cycles. TCRdb passed the 5' RACE reads through MiXCR, listing each CDR3 protein once. In the table there are about 680,000 distinct CDR3 sequences, over 45% of which are singletons. Sequenced sample: blood. All receptors derive from a woman aged 60-70 years in good health.

The V and J genes are TRBV2 and TRBJ2-4; 7 bases align to TRBD1. The J call may be incorrect, as the DNA end agrees better with TRBJ2-7. The CDR3 covers 14 residues. Germline lookup yields CDR1 SNHLY and CDR2 FYNNEI. CDR3 sequence (DNA): TGTGCCAGCCTTAGGGGGCTCGGGGTGTACGAGCAGTACTTC. Its translation is CASLRGLGVYEQYF.

The J gene is TRBJ2-3, the V gene TRBV20-1; D is undetermined. The CDR3 runs to 10 residues. Germline assignment: CDR1 DFQATT and CDR2 SNEGSKA (reference sequence). V was pared by 5 bases and J by 6 bases, with 6 bases between. CDR3 in DNA: TGCAGTGCTCCACGTGATACGCAGTATTTT. It translates to CSAPRDTQYF.

This clonotype was detected ten times or more. The chain recombines TRBV28 with TRBJ2-7, with D hard to call. Germline V gene data show CDR1 as MDHEN and CDR2 as SYDVKM. The CDR3 runs to 13 residues. V was clipped by 4 bases and J by 3 bases, with 10 bases between them. The CDR3 DNA sequence: TGTGCCAGCAGTTCAGGACGGAGCTACGAGCAGTACTTC. It codes for CASSSGRSYEQYF.

This clonotype appeared a few times. The chain employs TRBV6-6 and TRBJ2-5; D might be TRBD1 (5 bases). The end of the DNA fits TRBJ2-7 better, so the J call may be wrong. Germline V gene data show CDR1 as MNHNY and CDR2 as SVGAGI (reference sequence). The CDR3 contains 13 residues. The CDR3, as DNA: TGTGCCAGCAGCCCGACAGTTTTCTACGAGCAGTACTTC. Protein: CASSPTVFYEQYF.

This sequence joins TRBV7-9 and TRBJ2-7, with 9 nucleotides matching TRBD1. The trim removed 4 bases at V and 3 bases at J, leaving 4 bases unmatched. CDR3 length equals 14 residues. In germline, CDR1 is SEHNR, CDR2 FQNEAQ (reference sequence). CDR3 residues: CASSWRTGVYEQYF. The CDR3, as DNA: TGTGCCAGCAGCTGGCGGACAGGGGTCTACGAGCAGTACTTC.

This clonotype was seen a few times. V and J are TRBV7-2 and TRBJ2-3, with 9 bases that match TRBD2. Trimming took 5 bases from V and 4 from J; bases not matched to a gene: 7. CDR1 and CDR2 from the germline V gene are SGHTA and FQGNSA. This CDR3 has 15 residues. CDR3 DNA: TGTGCCAGCAGCCGAGCGGGAGGCTACGCAGATACGCAGTATTTT. Residues: CASSRAGGYADTQYF.

The table lists this clonotype with a few counts. The chain is built from TRBV5-4 and TRBJ1-2; TRBD1 matches at 7 bases. Germline V CDR1 and CDR2: SGHNT, YYREEE (reference sequence). V lost 4 bases, J lost 7 bases, and 7 bases stayed unmatched. This CDR3 comprises 13 residues. The CDR3 coding sequence is TGTGCCAGCAGCGTTGGACAGGAGGGTGGCTACACCTTC. It encodes CASSVGQEGGYTF.